This TCR beta chain emerged from a study of OX40 agonist ivuxolimab in advanced cancers. The germline V gene has CDR1 MNHEY and CDR2 SMNVEV (reference sequence). Losses at the gene ends were 8 bases for V and 2 bases for J; bases not matched to a gene: 9. The CDR3 consists of 15 residues. Sequencing was performed with immunoSEQ multiplex PCR; in TCRdb, only in-frame clones are kept and a portion is missing. The data hold tens of thousands of clones, with 79% observed a single time. The clonotype was recovered from an adult with an advanced solid tumor such as melanoma, head and neck, liver or kidney cancer. The source material was CD4+ or CD8+ T cells sorted from blood, sampled in a trial of the OX40 agonist ivuxolimab. This chain connects TRBV27 to TRBJ2-5; 9 nucleotides match TRBD2. The CDR3 loop reads CASRRRGGGQETQYF. In DNA, the CDR3 is TGTGCCAGCCGCCGGCGCGGGGGGGGTCAAGAGACCCAGTACTTC.